These 5 T cell receptor beta chains came from one sample sequenced in a study of blood T cell repertoires in COVID-19 (dated by TCRdb to the early 2020s). The library was generated by the immunoSEQ multiplex PCR assay. TCRdb's version of the immuneACCESS table is confined to in-frame rearrangements and falls short of the full clone set. An unresolved V gene accounts for under half of the shortfall where checked; the remainder is of unknown origin. The sample yields over 200,000 clones; about 90% were counted once. Jointly, the top ten make up approximately 3.5% of the sample. The sample was PBMCs or T cells enriched from blood (not recorded which). The receptor source for this set is a woman between 25 and 40 years old who had been exposed to COVID-19.

The chain employs TRBV14 and TRBJ2-3; perhaps TRBD1 as D (6 bases). CDR1 SGHDN and CDR2 FVKESK come from the germline V gene. The CDR3 sequence is 16 residues long. The V end lost 3 bases, the J end lost 0 bases, and 13 bases lay between the germline ends. The CDR3 DNA is TGTGCCAGCAGCCACCCGGACAGCCAGAGCACAGATACGCAGTATTTT. Amino acid sequence: CASSHPDSQSTDTQYF.

The J gene is TRBJ2-3, the V gene TRBV7-2; 12 bases fit TRBD2. V gave up 2 bases and J gave up 4 bases; unmatched junction bases: 7. CDR1 is SGHTA, CDR2 FQGNSA, per germline. CDR3 length equals 17 residues. CDR3 sequence: CASSLRPSGRASDTQYF. The CDR3 DNA sequence: TGTGCCAGCAGCTTACGGCCTAGCGGGAGGGCCTCAGATACGCAGTATTTT.

This chain joins TRBV28 and TRBJ1-1, with 7 bases identical to TRBD1. The CDR3 loop spans 14 amino acids. The germline gives CDR1 MDHEN, CDR2 SYDVKM. Trimming cost V 6 bases and J 4 bases; bases outside gene matches: 8. CDR3 nucleotide sequence: TGTGCCAGCAGGTTAAGGGGGCTGCCCACTGAAGCTTTCTTT. This sequence encodes CASRLRGLPTEAFF.

The chain is built from TRBV5-1 and TRBJ2-5; no firm D call. V was trimmed by 1 base and J by 2 bases, leaving 3 bases between them. Germline loops: CDR1 SGHRS, CDR2 YFSETQ. CDR3 size: 12 residues. The CDR3 sequence: CASSLRQETQYF. DNA for the CDR3: TGCGCCAGCAGCTTGCGGCAAGAGACCCAGTACTTC.

The chain carries TRBV7-6 and TRBJ1-2; TRBD1 might be the D (6 bases). Germline V gene sequence: CDR1 SGHVS, CDR2 FNYEAQ. With 5 bases removed from V and 4 bases from J, the gap between germline ends came to 17 bases. CDR3 size: 15 residues. CDR3 protein: CASSPTGNGLYGYTF. The CDR3 bases are TGTGCCAGCAGCCCCACAGGGAACGGTCTCTATGGCTACACCTTC.